This T cell receptor beta chain was sequenced in a study of a mutant IDH1 vaccine in newly diagnosed glioma. Turning to the study itself: Prior therapy was radiotherapy, temozolomide, or both; most received both.

The table came from immunoSEQ multiplex PCR; TCRdb's copy has only in-frame clones and leaves some out. The sample carries 55,000 to 70,000 clones, approximately 79% recorded once. Time point noted: baseline, week 1 (first vaccination visit). Treatment noted: pre-vaccination baseline after standard-of-care therapy. Each tumor in the donors was a new WHO grade 3 or 4 astrocytoma, IDH1-mutant and ATRX-lost. In the case of this clone: Its antigen is not identified.

Study outcomes and limitations: With respect to changes in top peripheral T cell clonotypes, pseudoprogression seemed unrelated. Of all patients, approximately 93% showed vaccine-induced immune responses.

The sequence derives from a man aged 45-65 years with glioma. Sample: PBMCs, taken from a glioma patient treated with radiotherapy, temozolomide or both.

The CDR3 DNA reads as TGTGCCAGCAGTCCCCGGGGCATGAACACTGAAGCTTTCTTT. It yields the protein CASSPRGMNTEAFF. The V gene is TRBV6-5, the J gene TRBJ1-1, with a tentative D call TRBD1 (5 bases). The germline V gene encodes CDR1 MNHEY and CDR2 SVGAGI. The CDR3 has 14 residues. Trimming stripped 5 bases from V and 0 bases from J, with 10 bases between.